The 12 T cell receptor beta chains listed next were all sequenced from one sample in a study of CD8 T cells in ankylosing spondylitis (dated by TCRdb to about 2017). Library construction relied on 5' RACE. The data were produced on an Illumina HiSeq 2500. In TCRdb, the public reads were trimmed at Q25 with fastp and aligned with MiXCR, with productive beta chains retained. Each entry merges the rows of one CDR3 protein and shows their most common DNA and genes. In this sample the table shows about 140,000 distinct CDR3 sequences, approximately 7.4% of which occur a single time. The ten largest make up under 15% of the sample. Sequenced input: blood, either unsorted or a sorted T cell fraction (not recorded which). The receptors were sampled from a female donor with ankylosing spondylitis or in good health (not recorded which).

This clonotype was counted at least ten times. V usage is TRBV5-1 and J usage is TRBJ2-2; D is uncertain. CDR1 and CDR2 (germline): SGHRS, YFSETQ. Trimming removed 1 base from V and 6 bases from J, with 4 bases in between. The length of the CDR3 is 12 residues. The CDR3 DNA is TGCGCCAGCAGCTTGAAAGCCGGGGAGCTGTTTTTT. Translation gives CASSLKAGELFF.

This clonotype showed up many times. This chain joins TRBV27 and TRBJ2-3; no firm D call. Between the trimmed V and J ends, which lost 1 base and 5 bases, there was a span of 13 bases. CDR3 length: 15 residues. The germline gives CDR1 MNHEY, CDR2 SMNVEV (reference sequence). The CDR3 coding sequence is TGTGCCAGCAGTTTATTGTCGTTGGGGTTAGATACGCAGTATTTT. Encoded protein: CASSLLSLGLDTQYF.

Only a few counts were recorded for this clonotype. The chain joins TRBV11-2 to TRBJ1-6, with D unresolved. Germline lookup yields CDR1 SGHAT and CDR2 FQNNGV. The germline V and J ends were trimmed by 4 bases and 10 bases, with 29 bases remaining between them. CDR3 length: 19 amino acids. For the CDR3, the DNA is TGTGCCAGCAGCTCCCCTCTATCCATTATGAAAGGGCGTAAGTCACCCCTCCACTTT. This gives the protein CASSSPLSIMKGRKSPLHF.

This clonotype was recorded at least ten times. This chain uses TRBV7-2 with TRBJ2-2; D may be TRBD1 (6 bases). This CDR3 comprises 14 residues. The V and J ends lost 3 bases and 4 bases respectively, with 9 bases between them. Per the germline V gene, CDR1 is SGHTA and CDR2 is FQGNSA. The CDR3 spells CASSFGGGTGELFF. As DNA, the CDR3 is TGTGCCAGCAGCTTTGGGGGCGGCACCGGGGAGCTGTTTTTT.

This chain connects TRBV5-5 to TRBJ2-2; D possibly matches TRBD1 or TRBD2 (5 bases each). This CDR3 is 14 amino acids long. CDR1 is SGHKS, CDR2 YYEKEE, per germline (reference sequence). With 3 bases removed from V and 6 bases from J, the gap between germline ends came to 12 bases. In DNA form, the CDR3 reads TGTGCCAGCAGCTCGAAGCAGGGAGCCGGGGAGCTGTTTTTT. Translated, it gives CASSSKQGAGELFF.

This clonotype was found many times. The V gene is TRBV28, the J gene TRBJ2-7; no clear D. The V gene's germline CDR1 is MDHEN and CDR2 SYDVKM. Between the trimmed V and J ends, which lost 3 bases and 0 bases, there was a span of 12 bases. This CDR3 is built from 15 residues. This CDR3 reads CASSFQVRISYEQYF. The CDR3 DNA is TGTGCCAGCAGTTTTCAGGTCCGTATCTCCTACGAGCAGTACTTC.

This clonotype was counted between two and nine times. The chain joins TRBV7-2 to TRBJ1-2; tentative D call: TRBD1 (5 bases). Trimming cost V 5 bases and J 4 bases, with 20 bases left between them. The germline V gene has CDR1 SGHTA and CDR2 FQGNSA. The CDR3 is 16 residues long. The CDR3 protein is CASSPYITAGTYGYTF. CDR3 coding DNA: TGTGCCAGCAGCCCATATATCACCGCCGGGACCTATGGCTACACCTTC.

Ten or more counts support this clonotype. This sequence joins TRBV20-1 and TRBJ1-5, with a weak D call TRBD1 (5 bases). V shed 6 bases and J shed 1 base, with 10 bases lying between them. The CDR3 spans 13 residues. Germline V lookup: CDR1 DFQATT, CDR2 SNEGSKA (reference sequence). The CDR3 loop reads CSASTGSNQPQHF. CDR3 coding DNA: TGCAGTGCCTCTACAGGAAGCAATCAGCCCCAGCATTTT.

V and J are TRBV20-1 and TRBJ2-2; D not resolved. Germline V lookup: CDR1 DFQATT, CDR2 SNEGSKA (reference sequence). V was trimmed by 5 bases and J by 9 bases, leaving 10 bases between them. The CDR3 runs to 11 residues. DNA of the CDR3: TGCAGTGCTGGCCGGACCAGGGAGCTGTTTTTT. Protein product: CSAGRTRELFF.

This clonotype showed up many times. This chain uses TRBV7-8 with TRBJ2-3; TRBD1 matches 8 bases. This CDR3 spans 16 amino acids. Germline values: CDR1 SGHVS, CDR2 FQNEAQ. Losses at the gene ends were 3 bases for V and 4 bases for J; bases not matched to a gene: 9. In DNA form, the CDR3 reads TGTGCCAGCAGCTTGAGTCAGGGGGCTGTAGCAGATACGCAGTATTTT. Translating gives CASSLSQGAVADTQYF.

The chain joins TRBV4-2 to TRBJ2-2; D might be TRBD1 or TRBD2, each matching 5 bases. The CDR3 runs 14 residues. Trimming left V 4 bases short and J 6 bases short, with 12 bases between. From germline, CDR1 is LGHNA and CDR2 YNFKEQ. This chain's CDR3 is CASSPGLPSGELFF. Written as DNA, the CDR3 is TGTGCCAGCAGCCCGGGGCTCCCCTCCGGGGAGCTGTTTTTT.

This clonotype was counted only a few times. The rearrangement links TRBV7-9 to TRBJ1-4; tentatively, D is TRBD1 (5 bases). The V and J ends lost 5 bases and 7 bases respectively, with 23 bases between them. Germline lookup yields CDR1 SEHNR and CDR2 FQNEAQ (reference sequence). The CDR3 is 17 residues long. The chain's CDR3 is CASSPLGERTGGEKLFF. The DNA for the CDR3 is TGTGCCAGCAGCCCCCTCGGTGAGAGAACAGGTGGTGAAAAACTGTTTTTT. The variable domain in full, with the rest retrieved from reference TRBV7-9 and TRBJ1-4, is DTGVSQNPRHKITKRGQNVTFRCDPISEHNRLYWYRQTLGQGPEFLTYFQNEAQLEKSRLLSDRFSAERPKGSFSTLEIQRTEQGDSAMYLCASSPLGERTGGEKLFFGSGTQLSVL.